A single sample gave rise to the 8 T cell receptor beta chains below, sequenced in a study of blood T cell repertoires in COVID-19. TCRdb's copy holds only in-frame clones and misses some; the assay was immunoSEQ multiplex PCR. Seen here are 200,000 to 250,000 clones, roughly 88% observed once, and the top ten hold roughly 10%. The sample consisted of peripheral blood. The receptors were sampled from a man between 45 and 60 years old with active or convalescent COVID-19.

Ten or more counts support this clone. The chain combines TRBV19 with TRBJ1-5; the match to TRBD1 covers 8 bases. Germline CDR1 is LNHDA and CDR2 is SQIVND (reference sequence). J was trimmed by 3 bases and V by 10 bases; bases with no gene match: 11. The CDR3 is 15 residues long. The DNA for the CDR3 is TGTGCCACTACCTCCGGGACAGGCTACAATCAGCCCCAGCATTTT. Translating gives CATTSGTGYNQPQHF.

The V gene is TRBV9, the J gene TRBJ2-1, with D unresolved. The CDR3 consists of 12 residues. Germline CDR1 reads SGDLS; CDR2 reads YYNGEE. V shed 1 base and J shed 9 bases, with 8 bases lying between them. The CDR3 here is CASSVWFGEQFF. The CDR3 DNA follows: TGTGCCAGCAGCGTATGGTTCGGTGAGCAGTTCTTC.

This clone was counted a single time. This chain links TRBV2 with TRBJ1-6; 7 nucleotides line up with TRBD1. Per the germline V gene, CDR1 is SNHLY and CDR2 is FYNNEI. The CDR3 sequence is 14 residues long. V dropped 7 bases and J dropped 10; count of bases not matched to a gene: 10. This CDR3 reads CASTGRTGYSPLHF. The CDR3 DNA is TGTGCCAGCACGGGGAGGACAGGATACTCACCCCTCCACTTT.

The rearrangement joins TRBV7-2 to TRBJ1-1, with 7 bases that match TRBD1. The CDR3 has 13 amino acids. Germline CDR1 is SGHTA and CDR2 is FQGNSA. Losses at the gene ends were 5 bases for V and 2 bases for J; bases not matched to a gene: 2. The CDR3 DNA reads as TGTGCCAGCAGCAGGGGGCGAAACACTGAAGCTTTCTTT. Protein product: CASSRGRNTEAFF. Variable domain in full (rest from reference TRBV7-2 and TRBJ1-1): GAGVSQSPSNKVTEKGKDVELRCDPISGHTALYWYRQSLGQGLEFLIYFQGNSAPDKSGLPSDRFSAERTGGSVSTLTIQRTQQEDSAVYLCASSRGRNTEAFFGQGTRLTVV.

The CDR3 bases are TGCGCCAGCAGCCAAGGGACTAGAGGAGAGACCCAGTACTTC. Its protein is CASSQGTRGETQYF. The chain combines TRBV4-3 with TRBJ2-5; 7 nucleotides match TRBD2. Germline CDR1 and CDR2: LGHNA and YSLEER. CDR3 length: 14 residues. V dropped 1 base and J dropped 4; count of bases not matched to a gene: 3.

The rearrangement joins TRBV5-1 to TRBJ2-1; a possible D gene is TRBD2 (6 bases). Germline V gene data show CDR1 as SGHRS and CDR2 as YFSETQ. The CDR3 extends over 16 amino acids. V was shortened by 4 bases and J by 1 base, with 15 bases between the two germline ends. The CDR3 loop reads CASSLIRGNSYNEQFF. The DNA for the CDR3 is TGCGCCAGCAGCCTGATCCGGGGGAATTCCTACAATGAGCAGTTCTTC.

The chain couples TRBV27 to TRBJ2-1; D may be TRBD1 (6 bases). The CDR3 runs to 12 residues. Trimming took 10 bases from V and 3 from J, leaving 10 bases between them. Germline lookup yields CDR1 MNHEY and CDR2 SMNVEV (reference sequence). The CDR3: CATKDSYNEQFF. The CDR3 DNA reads TGTGCCACCAAGGACAGCTACAATGAGCAGTTCTTC.

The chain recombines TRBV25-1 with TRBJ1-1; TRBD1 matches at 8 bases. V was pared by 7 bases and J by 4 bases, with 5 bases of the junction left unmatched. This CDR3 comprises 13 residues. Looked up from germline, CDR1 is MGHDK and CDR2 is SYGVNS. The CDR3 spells CASNHRGGTEAFF. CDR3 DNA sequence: TGTGCCAGCAATCACAGGGGGGGCACTGAAGCTTTCTTT.